This T cell receptor (beta chain) was documented in a study of blood T cell repertoires in COVID-19. Overall study context: Acute and convalescent COVID-19 specimens originated in the United States, Italy and Spain. PBMCs, B-cell-depleted T cells, or T cells provided the cDNA or gDNA that made up the material.

As originally analysed: The assay estimated nucleated cells by amplifying reference gene primers. Libraries were prepared by immunoSEQ multiplex PCR; TCRdb keeps only in-frame clonotypes and omits some of them. V, J and clone size are those of that table, while D and trimming were read from the DNA. Among roughly 54,000 clones listed, about 90% were seen once. This TCR derives from a woman aged 55-69 years with active or convalescent COVID-19. The sample was peripheral blood.

The DNA for the CDR3 is TGTGCCAGCAGTTTGCAGGGTCGGGTGGCTTTCTTT. It yields the protein CASSLQGRVAFF. V usage is TRBV6-5 and J usage is TRBJ1-1; possibly TRBD1 for D (5 bases). Deletions cut 4 bases from V and 11 bases from J, with 14 bases between. CDR1 MNHEY and CDR2 SVGAGI come from the germline V gene. This CDR3 has 12 amino acids.